This TCR beta chain was captured by sequencing in a study of response to subunit inactivated influenza vaccine (dated by TCRdb to 2016 to 2018). Study-level background: The study used deep quantitative T cell receptor repertoire profiling to track responses to a trivalent subunit inactivated influenza vaccine.

Relative to its sample, this clonotype is medium-sized (0.01 to 0.1%). What this receptor recognizes is not known. Base qualities are not recorded, but no much larger clone differs from it by a single base. Including cysteine and phenylalanine, the CDR3 has 14 amino acids. Only the CDR3 DNA stays, 42 bases, in frame from base 1. From the germline V gene, CDR1 is MNHEY and CDR2 is SVGEGT. V is reduced by 5 bases and J by 3 bases, leaving a spacing of 11 bases between them. Broad study findings and their caveats: The authors suggested that each seasonal influenza vaccination may recruit only a limited number of new T cells.

The protocol used for the library was RT-PCR. For sequencing, an Illumina HiSeq 2500 was employed. TCRdb took the public reads, trimmed them with fastp at Q25, ran MiXCR for clone calling and kept in-frame beta chains. Records with the same CDR3 protein are collapsed into one entry carrying the most frequent genes and DNA. The sample contains almost 250,000 distinct CDR3 sequences, approximately 12% of them found a single time. The ten largest clones add up to 7.8% of the sample. The TCR sequence derives from a man in his fifties who received an inactivated influenza vaccine. Donor details come from another sample of the same person, matched by shared clones. The material was non-naive T cells sorted from PBMCs, obtained roughly 2 weeks before vaccination. The cell subset or site label corresponds to: memory T cell fraction. This sequence uses TRBV6-2 or TRBV6-3 and TRBJ1-5; no D gene call is confident. This receptor carries the CDR3 CASSRRADNQPQHF. The nucleotide sequence reads TGTGCCAGCAGTCGGAGGGCTGACAATCAGCCCCAGCATTTT.